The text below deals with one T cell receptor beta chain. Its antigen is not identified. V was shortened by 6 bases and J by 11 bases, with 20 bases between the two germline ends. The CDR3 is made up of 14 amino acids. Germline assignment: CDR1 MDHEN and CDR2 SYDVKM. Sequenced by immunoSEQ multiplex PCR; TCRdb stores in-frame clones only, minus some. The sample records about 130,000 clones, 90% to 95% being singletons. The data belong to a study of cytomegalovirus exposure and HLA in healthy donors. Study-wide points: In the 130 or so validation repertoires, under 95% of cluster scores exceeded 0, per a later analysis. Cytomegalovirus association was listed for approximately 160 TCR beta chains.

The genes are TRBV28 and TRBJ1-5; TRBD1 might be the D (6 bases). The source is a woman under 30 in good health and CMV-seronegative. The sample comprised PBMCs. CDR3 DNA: TGTGCCAGCAGCCTATTCTCGACAGGTATGTCCCAGCATTTT. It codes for CASSLFSTGMSQHF.